These 15 T cell receptor beta chains were sequenced from one sample in a study of breast tumors, draining lymph nodes, adjacent tissues. TCRdb itself ran the multiplex PCR reads through MiXCR, one entry per CDR3 protein. The data contain about 140,000 distinct CDR3 sequences, over 25% of them singletons. Axillary draining lymph nodes of breast cancer patients supplied the node samples. Sequencing used axillary lymph node tissue. The receptors shown here come from a female donor with breast cancer. Some clones in this sample may be carry-over from other donors' samples.

In this sample, this clonotype turned up many times. The rearrangement uses TRBV19 and TRBJ1-2, with 7 bases matching TRBD1. The CDR3 sequence is 15 residues long. Trimming took 2 bases from V and 5 from J; bases not matched to a gene: 8. CDR1 and CDR2 (germline): LNHDA, SQIVND (reference sequence). The DNA of the CDR3 is TGTGCCAGTAGTATACTGGCAGGGGGGGGGTATGGCTACACCTTC. Encoded protein: CASSILAGGGYGYTF.

This clonotype was detected many times. V usage is TRBV6-5 and J usage is TRBJ1-6; unclear D gene. Germline-derived CDR1 and CDR2 are MNHEY and SVGAGI. CDR3 length: 14 residues. Trimming left V 5 bases short and J 10 bases short, with 15 bases between. The CDR3 spells CASSPSFGTSPLHF. CDR3 sequence (DNA): TGTGCCAGCAGTCCGTCGTTTGGCACCTCACCCCTCCACTTT.

This chain connects TRBV19 to TRBJ2-3, with 10 bases identical to TRBD1. The CDR3 has 14 residues. Germline V gene data show CDR1 as LNHDA and CDR2 as SQIVND (reference sequence). Trimming removed 7 bases from V and 6 bases from J; junction bases left unmatched: 7. The CDR3 DNA follows: TGTGCCAGTACAAGGACAGGGGGTATGGATACGCAGTATTTT. Protein: CASTRTGGMDTQYF.

There are many counts of this clonotype. CDR3 in DNA: TGTGCCTGCGATCCGAGCTCCTACGAGCAGTACTTC. As protein: CACDPSSYEQYF. The chain has TRBV30 and TRBJ2-7; D is uncertain. This CDR3 has 12 amino acids. V lost 6 bases, J lost 0 bases, and 9 bases lay in between. The germline V gene has CDR1 GTSNPN and CDR2 SVGIG (reference sequence). Based on the CDR3 plus reference TRBV30 and TRBJ2-7, the full variable domain is SQTIHQWPATLVQPVGSPLSLECTVEGTSNPNLYWYRQAAGRGLQLLFYSVGIGQISSEVPQNLSASRPQDRQFILSSKKLLLSDSGFYLCACDPSSYEQYFGPGTRLTVT.

This clonotype was detected a few times. This sequence may be a read error, since a much larger clone differs from it by one base. V usage is TRBV7-8 and J usage is TRBJ1-2; 8 bases agree with TRBD1. This CDR3 contains 16 residues. The germline V gene encodes CDR1 SGHVS and CDR2 FQNEAQ. This chain's CDR3 is CASSLEYTGGGVGHTF. The CDR3 DNA follows: TGTGCCAGCAGCTTAGAATATACAGGGGGAGGAGTTGGCCACACCTTC.

In its sample, this clonotype was seen many times. The chain is built from TRBV19 and TRBJ2-2; no definite D call. The CDR3 has 14 residues. V dropped 0 bases and J dropped 5 bases, with 7 bases sitting between them. The V gene's germline CDR1 is LNHDA and CDR2 SQIVND (reference sequence). CDR3 nucleotides: TGTGCCAGTAGTATAGATCGACCTACCGGGGAGCTGTTTTTT. It translates to CASSIDRPTGELFF.

This clonotype was counted only a few times. J is TRBJ2-6 and V is TRBV28, with D perhaps matching TRBD1 (5 bases). The germline V gene has CDR1 MDHEN and CDR2 SYDVKM. V gave up 5 bases and J gave up 4 bases, with 12 bases separating them. The CDR3 consists of 15 residues. CDR3 nucleotide sequence: TGTGCCAGCAGTAGCAGGGCCTCGGGGGCCAACGTCCTGACTTTC. Protein product: CASSSRASGANVLTF.

Notes on this clonotype: Just one base apart from a much larger clone, this may be a read error. The genes are TRBV6-2 or TRBV6-3 and TRBJ2-3; maybe TRBD1 (6 bases). This CDR3 spans 16 amino acids. CDR1 and CDR2 (germline): MNHEY, SVGEGT. V lost 6 bases, J lost 1 base, and 17 bases lay in between. CDR3 DNA: TGTGCCAGCAGACCCAACAGGGAGTGGGGCACAGATACGCAGTATTTT. This gives the protein CASRPNREWGTDTQYF.

This clonotype was observed at least ten times. The V and J genes are TRBV6-5 and TRBJ1-5, with D hard to call. This CDR3 spans 13 amino acids. Germline CDR1 is MNHEY and CDR2 is SVGAGI. The V and J ends lost 5 bases and 4 bases respectively, with 9 bases between them. The CDR3 reads CASSDGQNQPQHF. CDR3 nucleotide sequence: TGTGCCAGCAGTGATGGGCAGAATCAGCCCCAGCATTTT.

This clonotype appeared many times. This chain links TRBV6-6 with TRBJ1-5; D gene uncertain. The CDR3 loop spans 13 amino acids. Per the germline V gene, CDR1 is MNHNY and CDR2 is SVGAGI (reference sequence). Trimming cost V 4 bases and J 6 bases, with 10 bases left between them. CDR3 protein: CASSLPDGQPQHF. CDR3 sequence (DNA): TGTGCCAGCAGTTTGCCGGATGGTCAGCCCCAGCATTTT.

The chain uses TRBV15 and TRBJ1-1, with D possibly TRBD1 on 5 matching bases. Trimming left V 0 bases short and J 5 bases short, with 7 bases between. The germline gives CDR1 LNHNV, CDR2 YYDKDF (reference sequence). The CDR3 runs to 13 residues. CDR3 protein: CATSREGVTEAFF. In DNA form, the CDR3 reads TGTGCCACCAGCAGAGAAGGGGTAACTGAAGCTTTCTTT. Full variable domain (outside the CDR3, taken from reference TRBV15 and TRBJ1-1): DAMVIQNPRYQVTQFGKPVTLSCSQTLNHNVMYWYQQKSSQAPKLLFHYYDKDFNNEADTPDNFQSRRPNTSFCFLDIRSPGLGDTAMYLCATSREGVTEAFFGQGTRLTVV.

This clonotype was found many times. The genes are TRBV7-9 and TRBJ2-1, with D perhaps TRBD1 (8 bases). Trimming left V 5 bases short and J 7 bases short, with 18 bases between. The V gene's germline CDR1 is SEHNR and CDR2 FQNEAQ (reference sequence). The CDR3 runs to 15 residues. This CDR3 reads CASSAGTNRGNEQFF. The CDR3 DNA reads as TGTGCCAGCAGCGCTGGGACTAACAGGGGGAATGAGCAGTTCTTC.

This clonotype was seen repeatedly, ten times or more. The gene calls are TRBV14 and TRBJ2-2; D is undetermined. Trimming took off 4 bases at V and 3 bases at J, with 6 bases between the two ends. Germline CDR1 and CDR2: SGHDN and FVKESK. CDR3 size: 13 residues. CDR3 nucleotide sequence: TGTGCCAGCAGCCCACCCCACACCGGGGAGCTGTTTTTT. Protein product: CASSPPHTGELFF.

In its sample, this clonotype was seen many times. The junction shows a germline mismatch at one end, possibly a read error. The chain couples TRBV6-5 to TRBJ2-7, with 9 bases identical to TRBD1. Per the germline V gene, CDR1 is MNHEY and CDR2 is SVGAGI. CDR3 length equals 15 residues. The CDR3 loop reads CASSHSGQGSYEQYF. CDR3 DNA sequence: TGTGCCAGCAGTCACTCGGGACAGGGCTCCTACGAGCAGTACTTC.

In its sample, this clonotype was seen many times. This chain uses TRBV6-1 with TRBJ2-7; D gene unclear. V was pared by 6 bases and J by 3 bases, with 12 bases between. The germline V gene has CDR1 MNHNS and CDR2 SASEGT. The CDR3 is made up of 13 amino acids. CDR3 nucleotides: TGTGCCAGCAGCCTGGGAATTCACTACGAGCAGTACGTC. It translates to CASSLGIHYEQYV.